The T cell receptor (beta chain) described here comes from a study of shared clonotypes between healthy human individuals. TCRdb's table, derived via immunoSEQ multiplex PCR, lists solely in-frame clones and lacks some. The sample contains some 2,100,000 clones, nearly 97% of which appear only once. Germline V gene data show CDR1 as SGDLS and CDR2 as YYNGEE. V was clipped by 0 bases and J by 4 bases, with 16 bases between them. The CDR3 is 17 residues long. This TCR was sampled from a man between 18 and 29 years old in good health. V and J are TRBV9 and TRBJ2-2, with D possibly being TRBD1 (5 bases). The sequenced material came from naive CD4+ T cells sorted from blood. Subset in this sample: CD45RA+ positively selected. The CDR3 spells CASSVGGPTRGTGELFF. The CDR3 DNA follows: TGTGCCAGCAGCGTAGGGGGCCCCACCCGAGGCACCGGGGAGCTGTTTTTT.